The sequence of this T cell receptor (beta chain) was determined in a study of cytomegalovirus exposure and HLA in healthy donors. Germline V gives CDR1 SGHTA, CDR2 FQGNSA. Germline trimming cut 4 bases from V and 3 bases from J; bases unmatched to any gene: 6. The CDR3 contains 15 residues. Turning to this clone: The antigen is undetermined.

Overall study results and limits: CMV antigen specificity of a few CMV-associated chains was confirmed in vitro.

The assay was immunoSEQ multiplex PCR, and TCRdb's table has in-frame clones only and misses some. The sample gives 190,000 or so clones, about 80% of which show up once; about 3% is in the top ten. J is TRBJ1-5 and V is TRBV7-2; 7 bases are a match to TRBD1. This receptor was identified in a woman aged 18-29 years in good health and CMV-seropositive. Specimen: PBMCs. The CDR3 region is CASSSQGGLNQPQHF. The CDR3 nucleotides read TGTGCCAGCAGCTCCCAGGGGGGCCTCAATCAGCCCCAGCATTTT.